Detailed here is one T cell receptor (beta chain). The CDR3 is made up of 14 amino acids. The germline V and J ends were trimmed by 1 base and 1 base, with 6 bases remaining between them. Germline-derived CDR1 and CDR2 are MGHRA and YSYEKL. These data come from a study of control samples from healthy donors and cancer patients. Profiled with immunoSEQ multiplex PCR; TCRdb holds only in-frame clones, not every one. Among approximately 170,000 clones listed, around 89% were seen once. The sequence was collected from a woman aged 45-65 years in good health. Sequenced material: blood. The chain uses TRBV4-1 and TRBJ2-3; D assignment may be TRBD1 or TRBD2 (5 bases each). The CDR3 here is CASSQAGRTDTQYF. The DNA for the CDR3 is TGCGCCAGCAGCCAAGCGGGGCGCACAGATACGCAGTATTTT.